This T cell receptor beta chain was recorded in a study of shared clonotypes between healthy human individuals. Study information: Serving as donors were a couple of women and three men, whose ages spanned 18 to 49.

Study-wide results and limits: Sampling used blood alone; tissue repertoires probably differ.

Comment on this clone: No antigen is known for it. The same CDR3 also results from other DNA sequences found in this sample.

The assay ran at deep level. Profiled with immunoSEQ multiplex PCR; TCRdb holds only in-frame clones, not every one. Among roughly 2.4 million clones listed, approximately 96% were seen once. CDR1 LNHDA and CDR2 SQIVND come from the germline V gene (reference sequence). This CDR3 contains 12 residues. V lost 3 bases to trimming and J lost 9 bases, with 6 bases between them. The sequence was obtained from a man aged 18 to 30 in good health. Sequenced input: naive CD4+ T cells sorted from blood. This sample's subset: CD45RA+ positively selected. The chain recombines TRBV19 with TRBJ1-6; D remains ambiguous. CDR3 in DNA: TGTGCCAGTAGTATTTTCGGTTCACCCCTCCACTTT. Translated: CASSIFGSPLHF.